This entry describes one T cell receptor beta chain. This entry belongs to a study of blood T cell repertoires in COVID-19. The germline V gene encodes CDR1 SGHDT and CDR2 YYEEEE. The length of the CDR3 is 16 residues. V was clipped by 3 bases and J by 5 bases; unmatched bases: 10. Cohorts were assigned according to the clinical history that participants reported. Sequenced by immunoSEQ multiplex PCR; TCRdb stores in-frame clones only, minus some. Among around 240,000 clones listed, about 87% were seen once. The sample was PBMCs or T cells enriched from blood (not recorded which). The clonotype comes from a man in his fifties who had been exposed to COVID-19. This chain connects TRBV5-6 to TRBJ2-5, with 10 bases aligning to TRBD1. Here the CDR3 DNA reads TGTGCCAGCAGCTACGGGACAGGGGCGGTATGGGAGACCCAGTACTTC. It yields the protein CASSYGTGAVWETQYF.